These T cell receptor beta chains were read from a single sample in a study of blood T cell repertoires in COVID-19. The table came from immunoSEQ multiplex PCR; TCRdb's copy has only in-frame clones and leaves some out. This table holds some 60,000 clones, around 83% found once. The sequenced sample consisted of peripheral blood. Every receptor here comes from a middle-aged man with COVID-19, enrolled during active disease. Each CDR3 is given with its conserved first and last residue. The order of the fields is D gene, J gene, clone size, V gene, CDR3 protein, CDR3 DNA. D genes are given only for firm matches. Only part of the rows carry a size: once, few, many, or a class if the clone is expanded.

d_call: .
j_call: TRBJ1-2
clone_size: .
v_call: TRBV11-2
cdr3_aa: CASSWQGTGGYTF
cdr3_nt: TGTGCCAGCAGCTGGCAGGGGACGGGGGGCTACACCTTC

d_call: TRBD1
j_call: TRBJ2-5
clone_size: .
v_call: TRBV5-6
cdr3_aa: CASSLISQGAGETQYF
cdr3_nt: TGTGCCAGCAGCTTGATTTCTCAGGGGGCTGGAGAGACCCAGTACTTC

d_call: TRBD2
j_call: TRBJ2-1
clone_size: .
v_call: TRBV10-3
cdr3_aa: CAIGTSGRQFF
cdr3_nt: TGTGCCATCGGGACTAGCGGACGACAGTTCTTC

d_call: .
j_call: TRBJ2-7
clone_size: once
v_call: TRBV19
cdr3_aa: CASSQQDQAYEQYF
cdr3_nt: TGTGCCAGTAGCCAACAGGATCAGGCCTACGAGCAGTACTTC

d_call: .
j_call: TRBJ2-3
clone_size: .
v_call: TRBV7-9
cdr3_aa: CASSLAGGGDTQYF
cdr3_nt: TGTGCCAGCAGCTTAGCAGGGGGTGGGGATACGCAGTATTTT

d_call: TRBD1
j_call: TRBJ2-3
clone_size: .
v_call: TRBV7-3
cdr3_aa: CASSFQGATDTQYF
cdr3_nt: TGTGCCAGCAGCTTTCAGGGGGCCACAGATACGCAGTATTTT

d_call: .
j_call: TRBJ2-5
clone_size: .
v_call: TRBV5-1
cdr3_aa: CASSFGETQYF
cdr3_nt: TGCGCCAGCAGCTTCGGAGAGACCCAGTACTTC

d_call: TRBD1
j_call: TRBJ1-5
clone_size: .
v_call: TRBV19
cdr3_aa: CASTPDRGNQPQHF
cdr3_nt: TGTGCCAGTACCCCAGACAGGGGTAATCAGCCCCAGCATTTT

d_call: TRBD2
j_call: TRBJ2-2
clone_size: .
v_call: TRBV28
cdr3_aa: CASRLAGVGTGELFF
cdr3_nt: TGTGCCAGCAGACTAGCGGGAGTCGGCACCGGGGAGCTGTTTTTT

d_call: .
j_call: TRBJ1-5
clone_size: .
v_call: TRBV14
cdr3_aa: CASSQGPLQPQHF
cdr3_nt: TGTGCCAGCAGCCAAGGTCCCCTTCAGCCCCAGCATTTT

d_call: TRBD2
j_call: TRBJ2-1
clone_size: .
v_call: TRBV14
cdr3_aa: CASSRAGLAAINNEQFF
cdr3_nt: TGTGCCAGCAGCCGTGCGGGACTAGCGGCCATAAACAATGAGCAGTTCTTC

d_call: .
j_call: TRBJ1-2
clone_size: .
v_call: TRBV6-5
cdr3_aa: CASSYSRGGGYTF
cdr3_nt: TGTGCCAGCAGTTACTCTAGGGGAGGGGGCTACACCTTC

d_call: TRBD1
j_call: TRBJ2-3
clone_size: .
v_call: TRBV6-5
cdr3_aa: CASSRQGARDTQYF
cdr3_nt: TGTGCCAGCAGTCGACAGGGGGCGCGGGATACGCAGTATTTT

d_call: TRBD2
j_call: TRBJ2-2
clone_size: .
v_call: TRBV3-1/TRBV3-2
cdr3_aa: CASSLPSGGYTGELFF
cdr3_nt: TGTGCCAGCAGCCTACCTAGCGGGGGATACACCGGGGAGCTGTTTTTT

d_call: TRBD2
j_call: TRBJ2-1
clone_size: .
v_call: TRBV5-1
cdr3_aa: CASSLVLAGGDEQFF
cdr3_nt: TGCGCCAGCAGCTTGGTACTAGCGGGAGGGGATGAGCAGTTCTTC

d_call: .
j_call: TRBJ1-5
clone_size: .
v_call: TRBV19
cdr3_aa: CASSMDGPGKNQPQHF
cdr3_nt: TGTGCCAGTAGTATGGATGGCCCAGGTAAGAATCAGCCCCAGCATTTT

d_call: TRBD1
j_call: TRBJ1-5
clone_size: .
v_call: TRBV29-1
cdr3_aa: CSVAQGASNQPQHF
cdr3_nt: TGCAGCGTTGCCCAGGGGGCTAGCAATCAGCCCCAGCATTTT

d_call: TRBD1
j_call: TRBJ2-7
clone_size: .
v_call: TRBV7-9
cdr3_aa: CASSLSGTGGYEQYF
cdr3_nt: TGTGCCAGCAGCTTGAGCGGGACAGGGGGCTACGAGCAGTACTTC

d_call: TRBD1
j_call: TRBJ2-7
clone_size: .
v_call: TRBV29-1
cdr3_aa: CSVQQGTYEQYF
cdr3_nt: TGCAGCGTCCAACAGGGGACCTACGAGCAGTACTTC

d_call: .
j_call: TRBJ2-7
clone_size: once
v_call: TRBV28
cdr3_aa: CASSLFRGSYEQYF
cdr3_nt: TGTGCCAGCAGTCTCTTCAGGGGTTCCTACGAGCAGTACTTC

d_call: .
j_call: TRBJ1-5
clone_size: .
v_call: TRBV5-1
cdr3_aa: CASSWAGDQPQHF
cdr3_nt: TGCGCCAGCAGCTGGGCAGGGGATCAGCCCCAGCATTTT

d_call: TRBD2
j_call: TRBJ2-5
clone_size: medium-sized
v_call: TRBV27
cdr3_aa: CASSSLAEETQYF
cdr3_nt: TGTGCCAGCAGTTCCCTAGCGGAAGAGACCCAGTACTTC

d_call: .
j_call: TRBJ1-5
clone_size: .
v_call: TRBV18
cdr3_aa: CASSPGTSSNQPQHF
cdr3_nt: TGTGCCAGCTCCCCCGGGACATCTAGCAATCAGCCCCAGCATTTT

d_call: .
j_call: TRBJ1-1
clone_size: .
v_call: TRBV24-1
cdr3_aa: CATSEDRVGSEAFF
cdr3_nt: TGTGCCACCAGTGAGGACAGAGTTGGCTCTGAAGCTTTCTTT

d_call: .
j_call: TRBJ1-1
clone_size: .
v_call: TRBV28
cdr3_aa: CASNLQVPGAEAFF
cdr3_nt: TGTGCCAGCAACTTACAGGTCCCGGGGGCTGAAGCTTTCTTT

d_call: TRBD2
j_call: TRBJ2-3
clone_size: once
v_call: TRBV7-2
cdr3_aa: CASSLVGRGAGADTQYF
cdr3_nt: TGTGCCAGCAGCTTAGTAGGTCGGGGAGCGGGGGCAGATACGCAGTATTTT

d_call: TRBD1
j_call: TRBJ1-1
clone_size: .
v_call: TRBV5-5
cdr3_aa: CASSRQGTNLNTEAFF
cdr3_nt: TGTGCCAGCAGCCGACAGGGGACAAACCTGAACACTGAAGCTTTCTTT

d_call: .
j_call: TRBJ1-1
clone_size: .
v_call: TRBV7-9
cdr3_aa: CASSLGGGGHEAFF
cdr3_nt: TGTGCCAGCAGCTTAGGGGGAGGGGGACATGAAGCTTTCTTT

d_call: .
j_call: TRBJ2-2
clone_size: once
v_call: TRBV7-9
cdr3_aa: CASSSWRTGELFF
cdr3_nt: TGTGCCAGCAGCTCTTGGAGGACCGGGGAGCTGTTTTTT

d_call: TRBD2
j_call: TRBJ2-7
clone_size: .
v_call: TRBV9
cdr3_aa: CASSVGGGLSYEQYF
cdr3_nt: TGTGCCAGCAGCGTAGGGGGGGGTCTCTCCTACGAGCAGTACTTC

d_call: TRBD1
j_call: TRBJ1-4
clone_size: .
v_call: TRBV19
cdr3_aa: CASSMGQGTSEKLFF
cdr3_nt: TGTGCCAGTAGTATGGGACAGGGGACGAGTGAAAAACTGTTTTTT

d_call: .
j_call: TRBJ2-5
clone_size: .
v_call: TRBV24-1
cdr3_aa: CATSARRDQETQYF
cdr3_nt: TGTGCCACCAGTGCCCGCCGGGACCAAGAGACCCAGTACTTC

d_call: TRBD2
j_call: TRBJ2-1
clone_size: once
v_call: TRBV18
cdr3_aa: CASSPFGLAGLYNEQFF
cdr3_nt: TGTGCCAGCTCACCTTTCGGACTAGCGGGGCTGTACAATGAGCAGTTCTTC

d_call: .
j_call: TRBJ1-5
clone_size: .
v_call: TRBV28
cdr3_aa: CASSLHGVGQPQHF
cdr3_nt: TGTGCCAGCAGTTTGCACGGGGTCGGGCAGCCCCAGCATTTT

d_call: TRBD2
j_call: TRBJ2-1
clone_size: .
v_call: TRBV5-1
cdr3_aa: CASSLVSGRGYNEQFF
cdr3_nt: TGCGCCAGCAGCCTGGTGAGCGGGAGAGGCTACAATGAGCAGTTCTTC

d_call: TRBD2
j_call: TRBJ2-3
clone_size: .
v_call: TRBV30
cdr3_aa: CAWSGAGASGTADTQYF
cdr3_nt: TGTGCCTGGAGTGGTGCTGGGGCTAGCGGGACCGCAGATACGCAGTATTTT

d_call: .
j_call: TRBJ2-3
clone_size: .
v_call: TRBV6-4
cdr3_aa: CASAVAVNTDTQYF
cdr3_nt: TGTGCCAGCGCCGTAGCGGTCAACACAGATACGCAGTATTTT

d_call: .
j_call: TRBJ2-7
clone_size: .
v_call: TRBV11-2
cdr3_aa: CASSLDPLGGQYF
cdr3_nt: TGTGCCAGCAGCTTAGATCCGCTCGGGGGGCAGTACTTC

d_call: .
j_call: TRBJ1-3
clone_size: once
v_call: TRBV28
cdr3_aa: CASSLTASLVDTIYF
cdr3_nt: TGTGCCAGCAGTTTGACAGCCTCACTTGTGGACACCATATATTTT

d_call: TRBD2
j_call: TRBJ2-7
clone_size: .
v_call: TRBV6-5
cdr3_aa: CASSRTSGTYYEQYF
cdr3_nt: TGTGCCAGCAGCCGGACTAGCGGGACGTACTACGAGCAGTACTTC

d_call: TRBD2
j_call: TRBJ2-1
clone_size: .
v_call: TRBV24-1
cdr3_aa: CATSDPSSGRAGGEQFF
cdr3_nt: TGTGCCACCAGTGATCCGAGTAGCGGGAGGGCCGGGGGTGAGCAGTTCTTC

d_call: .
j_call: TRBJ2-7
clone_size: .
v_call: TRBV28
cdr3_aa: CASSPAGFHEQYF
cdr3_nt: TGTGCCAGCAGTCCGGCCGGGTTCCACGAGCAGTACTTC

d_call: TRBD2
j_call: TRBJ2-7
clone_size: .
v_call: TRBV28
cdr3_aa: CASSTPALAGGYEQYF
cdr3_nt: TGTGCCAGCAGTACCCCGGCACTAGCGGGAGGGTACGAGCAGTACTTC

d_call: TRBD1
j_call: TRBJ1-1
clone_size: .
v_call: TRBV3-1/TRBV3-2
cdr3_aa: CASSPTGRTEAFF
cdr3_nt: TGTGCCAGCAGCCCGACAGGGAGAACTGAAGCTTTCTTT

d_call: TRBD2
j_call: TRBJ2-1
clone_size: .
v_call: TRBV9
cdr3_aa: CASSVGASGIHGEQFF
cdr3_nt: TGTGCCAGCAGCGTAGGAGCTAGCGGGATTCATGGTGAGCAGTTCTTC

d_call: .
j_call: TRBJ1-6
clone_size: .
v_call: TRBV30
cdr3_aa: CAWSVLRGSGSPLHF
cdr3_nt: TGTGCCTGGAGTGTACTCAGGGGCTCAGGTTCACCCCTCCACTTT